This section outlines one T cell receptor beta chain sequence together with its context. This specimen comes from a study of control samples from healthy donors and cancer patients. Clones were read by immunoSEQ multiplex PCR, and TCRdb kept only the in-frame ones, dropping some. Of 70,000 to 95,000 clones in the sample, approximately 89% were seen once. Germline V gene data show CDR1 as LGHNA and CDR2 as YSLEER. The CDR3 contains 14 residues. V was shortened by 4 bases and J by 10 bases, with 17 bases between the two germline ends. The V and J genes are TRBV4-3 and TRBJ2-1; D possibly matches TRBD1 or TRBD2 (5 bases each). Sequencing was performed on blood. The TCR originated in a man aged 50-60 years in good health. For the CDR3, the DNA is TGCGCCAGCAGCCGGTCAGCCGAATGGGGGGAGCAGTTCTTC. This sequence encodes CASSRSAEWGEQFF.